A single sample is the source of the 30 T cell receptor beta chains below, sequenced in a study of T-cell reconstitution after alpha-beta-depleted transplantation in children (dated by TCRdb to about 2016). Library method: PCR. The sequencing machine was an Illumina HiSeq 2500. To normalize quantification of the TCRbeta repertoire, the TCR libraries were built with molecular barcoding that relied on unique molecular identifiers. The public reads were reanalyzed by TCRdb: fastp trimming at Q25, MiXCR alignment, in-frame beta chains only. Rows matching on CDR3 protein sequence are summarized as one entry with the most common DNA and genes. The sample includes hundreds of thousands of distinct CDR3 sequences, with approximately 13% observed a single time. The ten top clones hold about 2% of the sample. The sample's treatment or condition label, in plain terms: allogeneic hematopoietic cell transplantation with graft depleted of TCRalphabeta T cells and CD19 B cells.

The sample consisted of PBMCs, mostly from graft donor cells, taken 360 days after TCRalphabeta/CD19-depleted stem cell transplant. The source is a male patient aged 10 to 17 who had a stem cell transplant for acute myeloid leukemia, so the T cells may come from the graft donor.

This clonotype was recorded many times. This chain uses TRBV18 with TRBJ2-3; D remains ambiguous. With 8 bases removed from V and 2 bases from J, the gap between germline ends came to 11 bases. The CDR3 runs 13 residues. CDR1 is KGHSH, CDR2 LQKENI, per germline. CDR3 sequence reads: CASSPPATDTQYF. Here the CDR3 DNA reads TGTGCCAGCAGCCCACCGGCCACAGATACGCAGTATTTT.

This clonotype was counted only a few times. The genes are TRBV20-1 and TRBJ1-5; D is undetermined. CDR3 length: 14 residues. Between the trimmed V and J ends, which lost 4 bases and 3 bases, there was a span of 13 bases. Germline V gene sequence: CDR1 DFQATT, CDR2 SNEGSKA (reference sequence). The CDR3 sequence is CSAKTTGNNQPQHF. DNA of the CDR3: TGCAGTGCTAAAACTACGGGAAACAATCAGCCCCAGCATTTT.

This rearrangement joins TRBV29-1 to TRBJ2-1; D is undetermined. The CDR3 sequence is 10 residues long. V dropped 3 bases and J dropped 7 bases, with 4 bases sitting between them. Germline CDR1 reads SQVTM; CDR2 reads ANQGSEA. The CDR3 loop is CSVELNEQFF. CDR3 sequence (DNA): TGCAGCGTTGAGTTGAATGAGCAGTTCTTC.

V and J are TRBV20-1 and TRBJ2-7; 8 positions agree with TRBD2. The CDR3 length is 14 residues. Germline values: CDR1 DFQATT, CDR2 SNEGSKA (reference sequence). V was clipped by 4 bases and J by 0 bases; unmatched bases: 5. CDR3 nucleotides: TGCAGTGCTATCGGGAGCGGGAGCTCCTACGAGCAGTACTTC. It encodes CSAIGSGSSYEQYF.

In its sample, this clonotype was seen a few times. CDR3 sequence (DNA): TGTGCCAGCACTATAAGCGGGATGGGGATTCCTCGGGACGAGCAGTACTTC. Protein sequence: CASTISGMGIPRDEQYF. The rearrangement links TRBV12-3 or TRBV12-4 to TRBJ2-7; 7 bases are a match to TRBD2. V shed 7 bases, J shed 5 bases, and the junction held 20 bases outside the gene matches. CDR3 length: 17 residues.

This clonotype appeared a few times. The chain recombines TRBV2 with TRBJ2-1; 7 nucleotides agree with TRBD2. CDR1 and CDR2 (germline): SNHLY, FYNNEI. V shed 4 bases and J 6 bases; nucleotides not matched to a gene: 3. The CDR3 totals 13 residues. CDR3: CASSGEGRNEQFF. The CDR3, as DNA: TGTGCCAGCAGTGGGGAGGGTCGCAATGAGCAGTTCTTC. The whole variable domain, remainder taken from reference TRBV2 and TRBJ2-1, is EPEVTQTPSHQVTQMGQEVILRCVPISNHLYFYWYRQILGQKVEFLVSFYNNEISEKSEIFDDQFSVERPDGSNFTLKIRSTKLEDSAMYFCASSGEGRNEQFFGPGTRLTVL.

The table lists this clonotype with a few counts. The chain carries TRBV19 and TRBJ2-2, with TRBD2 matching 10 bases. The germline V gene has CDR1 LNHDA and CDR2 SQIVND (reference sequence). The CDR3 runs 13 residues. Written as DNA, the CDR3 is TGTGCTGCGGAGGGACTAGCGACCGGGGAGCTGTTTTTT. Translating it yields CAAEGLATGELFF.

This clonotype was counted between two and nine times. The rearrangement links TRBV7-9 to TRBJ2-1, with 8 positions matching TRBD2. V lost 5 bases, J lost 5 bases, and 11 bases stayed unmatched. The CDR3 runs to 16 residues. CDR1 is SEHNR and CDR2 is FQNEAQ in the germline V gene (reference sequence). The CDR3 spells CASSPSNRGRNNEQFF. CDR3 bases: TGTGCCAGCAGCCCCAGTAATCGCGGGAGGAACAATGAGCAGTTCTTC.

This sequence joins TRBV6-1 and TRBJ2-2; 12 nucleotides match TRBD2. The V segment lost 5 bases and the J segment 6 bases; nucleotides outside the gene matches: 7. CDR1 and CDR2 (germline): MNHNS, SASEGT. This CDR3 is 16 amino acids long. CDR3 in amino acids: CASSISSGRGPGELFF. In nucleotides, the CDR3 is TGTGCCAGCAGTATATCTAGCGGGAGGGGCCCCGGGGAGCTGTTTTTT.

This clonotype has just a few counts. The V call is TRBV29-1, the J call TRBJ2-1; a possible D gene is TRBD2 (7 bases). This CDR3 has 17 residues. Germline V gives CDR1 SQVTM, CDR2 ANQGSEA. V gave up 4 bases and J gave up 4 bases, with 23 bases separating them. In DNA form, the CDR3 reads TGCAGCGTTGTTCTCCTTAGGGGGGGCCTACGGTACAATGAGCAGTTCTTC. Its translation is CSVVLLRGGLRYNEQFF.

J is TRBJ1-1 and V is TRBV7-9, with D hard to call. CDR1 and CDR2 (germline): SEHNR, FQNEAQ (reference sequence). The germline V and J ends were trimmed by 4 bases and 1 base, with 13 bases remaining between them. The CDR3 runs 15 residues. The CDR3 region has the DNA TGTGCCAGCAGCTCCTTCAACGGGAAGAACACTGAAGCTTTCTTT. Its protein is CASSSFNGKNTEAFF.

The V gene is TRBV12-3 or TRBV12-4, the J gene TRBJ2-5; 13 bases match TRBD2. The CDR3 contains 16 residues. V gave up 5 bases and J gave up 8 bases; unmatched junction bases: 11. CDR3 sequence: CASSLLAGGPPSTQYF. The CDR3 DNA sequence: TGTGCCAGCAGTCTACTAGCGGGAGGGCCTCCTTCTACCCAGTACTTC.

This sequence joins TRBV20-1 and TRBJ2-2; D is uncertain. The germline V gene has CDR1 DFQATT and CDR2 SNEGSKA (reference sequence). This CDR3 comprises 13 residues. Trimming cost V 6 bases and J 3 bases, with 11 bases left between them. CDR3 sequence: CSARKFYTGELFF. The CDR3 DNA reads as TGCAGTGCCAGGAAATTCTACACCGGGGAGCTGTTTTTT.

The chain recombines TRBV7-9 with TRBJ2-5; D may be TRBD1 or TRBD2 (5 bases each). The CDR3 covers 15 residues. CDR1 and CDR2 (germline): SEHNR, FQNEAQ (reference sequence). V lost 1 base to trimming and J lost 5 bases, with 14 bases between them. In DNA, the CDR3 is TGTGCCAGCAGCTTAGACGCCGCCAGGGAGGAGACCCAGTACTTC. Its protein product is CASSLDAAREETQYF.

The chain combines TRBV7-3 with TRBJ1-2; 8 bases line up with TRBD1. There are 15 residues in the CDR3. With 5 bases clipped from V and 0 bases from J, the junction kept 5 bases outside the gene matches. Germline CDR1 reads SGHTA; CDR2 reads FQGTGA. In nucleotides, the CDR3 is TGTGCCAGCAGCCCGACAGGGGTAGCTAACTATGGCTACACCTTC. Encoded protein: CASSPTGVANYGYTF.

This clonotype was counted between two and nine times. The CDR3 bases are TGTGCCAGCAGCGGGGGGACTAGCGGTCACAATGAGCAGTTCTTC. Translation: CASSGGTSGHNEQFF. The rearrangement uses TRBV5-4 and TRBJ2-1; 11 positions match TRBD2. V gave up 4 bases and J gave up 5 bases; unmatched junction bases: 5. Germline V CDR1 and CDR2: SGHNT, YYREEE (reference sequence). The CDR3 totals 15 residues. Variable domain in full (rest from reference TRBV5-4 and TRBJ2-1): ETGVTQSPTHLIKTRGQQVTLRCSSQSGHNTVSWYQQALGQGPQFIFQYYREEENGRGNFPPRFSGLQFPNYSSELNVNALELDDSALYLCASSGGTSGHNEQFFGPGTRLTVL.

This clonotype was observed at least ten times. This chain uses TRBV10-3 with TRBJ2-7; D call uncertain. Between the trimmed V and J ends, which lost 6 bases and 6 bases, there was a span of 18 bases. Germline V gene data show CDR1 as ENHRY and CDR2 as SYGVKD. The CDR3 length is 14 residues. The DNA for the CDR3 is TGTGCCATCAGCCCGTTGTCAGGCTACGGCGAGCAGTACTTC. Translation: CAISPLSGYGEQYF.

There are a few counts of this clonotype. The chain couples TRBV27 to TRBJ2-5, with D tentatively TRBD1 (6 bases). In germline, CDR1 is MNHEY, CDR2 SMNVEV (reference sequence). Trimming removed 8 bases at V and 5 bases at J, with 15 bases between. This CDR3 region has 13 residues. The CDR3 DNA reads TGTGCCAGCCCACAGGGTATGGGGGAGACCCAGTACTTC. Its protein is CASPQGMGETQYF.

The chain joins TRBV7-8 to TRBJ2-1, with 15 bases aligning to TRBD2. The germline V gene has CDR1 SGHVS and CDR2 FQNEAQ. The CDR3 covers 15 residues. Trimming cost V 4 bases and J 7 bases; bases outside gene matches: 2. CDR3 bases: TGTGCCAGCAGCTGGGGACTAGCGGGAGGTAATGAGCAGTTCTTC. Protein: CASSWGLAGGNEQFF.

This clonotype occurred a few times. The chain carries TRBV4-3 and TRBJ2-1; TRBD2 matches 13 bases. Losses at the gene ends were 3 bases for V and 8 bases for J; bases not matched to a gene: 4. The CDR3 contains 15 residues. Germline CDR1 and CDR2: LGHNA and YSLEER. CDR3 nucleotide sequence: TGCGCCAGCAGCCAGGGTGGACTAGCGGGAGATGAGCAGTTCTTC. Translation gives CASSQGGLAGDEQFF.

A word on this clonotype: The missing conserved phenylalanine or tryptophan at the end of this CDR3 makes a read error likely. Here the CDR3 DNA reads TGTGCCAGCAGCTTACCTAATTCACCCCTCCACTCT. Its protein product is CASSLPNSPLHS. V gene TRBV7-3 combines with J gene TRBJ1-6, with D hard to call. From germline, CDR1 is SGHTA and CDR2 FQGTGA. Trimming pared 2 bases from V and 6 bases from J, leaving 2 bases between. The CDR3 has 12 residues.

This clonotype occurred many times. At one boundary the junction diverges from the germline segment, which might be a read error. The chain is built from TRBV7-3 and TRBJ2-3, with D perhaps TRBD2 (5 bases). CDR3 length: 12 amino acids. Germline-derived CDR1 and CDR2 are SGHTA and FQGTGA. CDR3 sequence: CASSPSKDTQYF. The CDR3 coding sequence is TGTGCCAGCAGCCCTAGCAAAGATACGCAGTATTTT. The full variable domain, in which reference TRBV7-3 and TRBJ2-3 provide the parts outside the CDR3, is GAGVSQTPSNKVTEKGKYVELRCDPISGHTALYWYRQSLGQGPEFLIYFQGTGAADDSGLPNDRFFAVRPEGSVSTLKIQRTERGDSAVYLCASSPSKDTQYFGPGTRLTVL.

The chain uses TRBV12-3 or TRBV12-4 and TRBJ2-1, with 12 bases matching TRBD2. V gave up 1 base and J gave up 7 bases; unmatched junction bases: 5. CDR3 length: 16 residues. CDR3 bases: TGTGCCAGCAGTTTAGTGACTAGCGGGAGTGGAAATGAGCAGTTCTTC. Encoded protein: CASSLVTSGSGNEQFF.

Comments on this clonotype: This may arise from a read error, as a much more abundant clone is one base away. The genes are TRBV6-5 and TRBJ2-1; D ambiguous. V shed 2 bases and J shed 4 bases, with 6 bases lying between them. The V gene's germline CDR1 is MNHEY and CDR2 SVGAGI. The CDR3 is 13 residues long. The CDR3: CASSYLMYNEQFF. The CDR3 DNA is TGTGCCAGCAGTTACCTAATGTACAATGAGCAGTTCTTC.

The chain is built from TRBV3-1 and TRBJ2-7, with 11 bases lining up with TRBD2. V gave up 5 bases and J gave up 6 bases; unmatched junction bases: 12. CDR3 length: 16 amino acids. Germline V gene sequence: CDR1 LGHDT, CDR2 YNNKEL (reference sequence). CDR3 protein: CASSSTVAGGPSEQYF. In DNA form, the CDR3 reads TGTGCCAGCAGCTCCACCGTAGCGGGAGGGCCATCCGAGCAGTACTTC.

The chain joins TRBV12-3 or TRBV12-4 to TRBJ1-3; D may be TRBD1 (5 bases). CDR3 length: 17 residues. With 7 bases removed from V and 0 bases from J, the gap between germline ends came to 19 bases. The CDR3, as DNA: TGTGCCAGCACTTTCCGACCACAGGCCGCCTCTGGAAACACCATATATTTT. Amino acids: CASTFRPQAASGNTIYF.

The chain carries TRBV28 and TRBJ2-3, with D possibly TRBD2 on 6 matching bases. V dropped 1 base and J dropped 5 bases, with 16 bases sitting between them. The CDR3 contains 16 residues. Germline CDR1 reads MDHEN; CDR2 reads SYDVKM. The CDR3 loop is CASSLSPTGVGDTQYF. The CDR3 DNA is TGTGCCAGCAGTTTATCCCCAACGGGAGTAGGAGATACGCAGTATTTT. The complete variable domain, with remaining parts taken from reference TRBV28 and TRBJ2-3, reads DVKVTQSSRYLVKRTGEKVFLECVQDMDHENMFWYRQDPGLGLRLIYFSYDVKMKEKGDIPEGYSVSREKKERFSLILESASTNQTSMYLCASSLSPTGVGDTQYFGPGTRLTVL.

V usage is TRBV4-3 and J usage is TRBJ2-1, with D perhaps matching TRBD2 (5 bases). Germline CDR1 LGHNA, CDR2 YSLEER. The V end lost 0 bases, the J end lost 3 bases, and 21 bases lay between the germline ends. This CDR3 is built from 19 residues. For the CDR3, the DNA is TGCGCCAGCAGCCAAGAACCCCCCCTAGCTGTCATCGGCTACAATGAGCAGTTCTTC. Translated, it gives CASSQEPPLAVIGYNEQFF.

This clonotype was detected a few times. The CDR3 here is CASSLRDLAYEQYF. CDR3 sequence (DNA): TGTGCCAGCAGTCTCCGGGACTTAGCCTACGAGCAGTACTTC. This chain links TRBV12-3 or TRBV12-4 with TRBJ2-7, with D possibly being TRBD2 (6 bases). CDR3 length: 14 amino acids. The ends were cut back, 5 bases at V and 2 bases at J, with 13 bases in the middle.

V usage is TRBV30 and J usage is TRBJ2-1; 10 nucleotides line up with TRBD2. The CDR3 extends over 17 amino acids. V lost 3 bases, J lost 0 bases, and 8 bases stayed unmatched. Germline V gene data show CDR1 as GTSNPN and CDR2 as SVGIG (reference sequence). CDR3 residues: CAWRVTSGTSSYNEQFF. Written as DNA, the CDR3 is TGTGCCTGGAGGGTAACTAGCGGGACCAGCTCCTACAATGAGCAGTTCTTC. The variable domain in full, completed from reference TRBV30 and TRBJ2-1, reads SQTIHQWPATLVQPVGSPLSLECTVEGTSNPNLYWYRQAAGRGLQLLFYSVGIGQISSEVPQNLSASRPQDRQFILSSKKLLLSDSGFYLCAWRVTSGTSSYNEQFFGPGTRLTVL.